One and the same sample provided the 18 T cell receptor beta chains below, sequenced in a study of cytomegalovirus exposure and HLA in healthy donors. The study ran its PCR with 60 Vbeta and 13 Jbeta primers. Here immunoSEQ multiplex PCR was the method, and the copy in TCRdb shows in-frame clones only, minus some. The sample lists 150,000 to 200,000 clones, over 75% occurring once. Sequenced material: PBMCs. All receptors derive from a man aged 18-30 years in good health and CMV-seropositive.

The chain is built from TRBV10-2 and TRBJ2-7, with TRBD2 matching over 9 bases. The CDR3 sequence is 15 residues long. After removal of 3 bases from V and 0 bases from J, the junction contained 3 bases not matched to a gene. Germline-derived CDR1 and CDR2 are WSHSY and SAAADI. The chain's CDR3 is CASSDLAGVSYEQYF. In DNA form, the CDR3 reads TGCGCCAGCAGTGACTTAGCGGGGGTCTCCTACGAGCAGTACTTC.

The chain employs TRBV2 and TRBJ1-5, with unresolved D. The germline gives CDR1 SNHLY, CDR2 FYNNEI. V lost 5 bases to trimming and J lost 6 bases, with 14 bases between them. The CDR3 consists of 14 residues. The DNA of the CDR3 is TGTGCCAGCAGTCTTACCTACGGCGGTCAGCCCCAGCATTTT. This translates into CASSLTYGGQPQHF.

The J gene is TRBJ2-1, the V gene TRBV14; TRBD1 matches at 7 bases. The germline V gene encodes CDR1 SGHDN and CDR2 FVKESK. Trimming took 2 bases from V and 6 from J; bases not matched to a gene: 10. The CDR3 spans 16 residues. CDR3 protein: CASSQRGQIIPNEQFF. In DNA, the CDR3 is TGTGCCAGCAGCCAACGGGGACAGATAATACCCAATGAGCAGTTCTTC. Combining the CDR3 with reference TRBV14 and TRBJ2-1 gives the whole variable domain EAGVTQFPSHSVIEKGQTVTLRCDPISGHDNLYWYRRVMGKEIKFLLHFVKESKQDESGMPNNRFLAERTGGTYSTLKVQPAELEDSGVYFCASSQRGQIIPNEQFFGPGTRLTVL.

The DNA for the CDR3 is TGCGGGGGGACCCAAATCACTGAAGCTTTCTTT. Protein product: CGGTQITEAFF. J is TRBJ1-1 and V is TRBV20-1, with a weak D call TRBD1 (5 bases). The length of the CDR3 is 11 residues. Germline V gene lookup returns CDR1 DFQATT and CDR2 SNEGSKA (reference sequence).

About this clone: One end of the junction does not line up with germline, which may come from a read error. The V gene is TRBV7-9, the J gene TRBJ1-6; D is unclear. The CDR3 is 12 residues long. Germline V gene sequence: CDR1 SEHNR, CDR2 FQNEAQ (reference sequence). Here the CDR3 reads CSSSNSGSPLHF. In nucleotides, the CDR3 is TGTTCCAGCAGCAATTCGGGTTCACCCCTCCACTTT.

The chain is built from TRBV27 and TRBJ1-2; D possibly corresponds to TRBD1 (6 bases). The V end lost 6 bases, the J end lost 4 bases, and 15 bases lay between the germline ends. The CDR3 consists of 14 residues. Germline V CDR1 and CDR2: MNHEY, SMNVEV (reference sequence). The CDR3 region has the DNA TGTGCCAGCAGCCACTCCGGGGACATCTATGGCTACACCTTC. This codes for CASSHSGDIYGYTF.

The CDR3 DNA follows: TGTGCCAGCAGTGTTGACAGGGGAGACGAGCAGTACTTC. Amino acids: CASSVDRGDEQYF. The rearrangement links TRBV2 to TRBJ2-7; TRBD1 agrees at 8 bases. V was clipped by 4 bases and J by 5 bases; unmatched bases: 4. The CDR3 extends over 13 amino acids. Germline V gives CDR1 SNHLY, CDR2 FYNNEI.

This clone turned up a few times. The rearrangement uses TRBV11-2 and TRBJ2-1; 9 nucleotides match TRBD1. The CDR3 is 13 amino acids. Germline values: CDR1 SGHAT, CDR2 FQNNGV. Trimming removed 7 bases from V and 7 bases from J; junction bases left unmatched: 5. The CDR3 is CASTGTGLNEQFF. The DNA for the CDR3 is TGTGCCAGCACCGGGACAGGGCTGAATGAGCAGTTCTTC.

This clone was detected only once. At one of its ends the junction is not consistent with the germline gene, which may arise from a read error. The chain carries TRBV7-9 and TRBJ1-4; D is unresolved. Germline CDR1 SEHNR, CDR2 FQNEAQ (reference sequence). The CDR3 is made up of 14 amino acids. CDR3 DNA sequence: TGTTCCAGCAGCTTAGACGGGATCGATGAAAAACTGTTTTTT. Translated: CSSSLDGIDEKLFF.

On this clone itself: At one boundary the junction diverges from the germline segment, which might be a read error. The chain links TRBV29-1 to TRBJ2-7; 8 nucleotides match TRBD1. Germline V gives CDR1 SQVTM, CDR2 ANQGSEA. The CDR3 contains 14 residues. The CDR3 sequence is CGVGRVGQGSEQYF. CDR3 coding DNA: TGCGGCGTTGGGCGTGTAGGACAGGGATCCGAGCAGTACTTC.

The rearrangement joins TRBV6-5 to TRBJ2-5; 10 bases fit TRBD2. The CDR3 sequence is 13 residues long. V trimming: 7 bases; J trimming: 2 bases; junction bases outside the gene matches: 1. The germline V gene has CDR1 MNHEY and CDR2 SVGAGI. The CDR3 sequence is CASMTSGQETQYF. The CDR3 nucleotides read TGTGCCAGCATGACTAGCGGGCAAGAGACCCAGTACTTC.

The chain recombines TRBV5-1 with TRBJ2-5, with 7 bases matching TRBD1. Losses at the gene ends were 0 bases for V and 5 bases for J; bases not matched to a gene: 10. Germline values: CDR1 SGHRS, CDR2 YFSETQ. This CDR3 region has 16 residues. CDR3 in amino acids: CASSLGDSSAAETQYF. The CDR3 coding sequence is TGCGCCAGCAGCTTGGGGGACAGCAGTGCGGCGGAGACCCAGTACTTC.

This clone was observed a single time. The chain employs TRBV5-1 and TRBJ2-7; D might be TRBD2 (5 bases). Germline CDR1 is SGHRS and CDR2 is YFSETQ. V lost 4 bases and J lost 3, with 11 bases in between. The CDR3 runs to 13 residues. The CDR3 loop is CASSGEAGYEQYF. In nucleotides, the CDR3 is TGCGCCAGCAGCGGAGAGGCGGGCTACGAGCAGTACTTC.

The chain uses TRBV29-1 and TRBJ2-5; D is unclear. CDR1 and CDR2 (germline): SQVTM, ANQGSEA. The CDR3 spans 15 residues. V shed 2 bases and J shed 6 bases, with 19 bases lying between them. Here the CDR3 DNA reads TGCAGCGTTGAAAGAAAAGCTAGAAAAGCTCAGACCCAGTACTTC. This sequence encodes CSVERKARKAQTQYF.

This sequence joins TRBV7-2 and TRBJ2-3; 11 bases are shared with TRBD1. The junction had 2 bases not matched to a gene; V was cut back by 5 bases and J by 1 base. The CDR3 has 15 residues. Germline V gene lookup returns CDR1 SGHTA and CDR2 FQGNSA. CDR3 DNA: TGTGCCAGCAGCCCGGGACAGGGGGGCACAGATACGCAGTATTTT. It specifies CASSPGQGGTDTQYF.

The V call is TRBV7-3, the J call TRBJ2-3; a possible D gene is TRBD2 (6 bases). This CDR3 comprises 15 residues. The germline V and J ends were trimmed by 3 bases and 2 bases, with 12 bases remaining between them. The V gene's germline CDR1 is SGHTA and CDR2 FQGTGA. The CDR3 reads CASSFLPGDTDTQYF. CDR3 bases: TGTGCCAGCAGCTTTTTGCCGGGGGACACAGATACGCAGTATTTT.

The chain carries TRBV2 and TRBJ2-2, with D perhaps TRBD1 (6 bases). The CDR3 is made up of 15 amino acids. Trimming removed 6 bases at V and 2 bases at J, with 13 bases between. In germline, CDR1 is SNHLY, CDR2 FYNNEI. CDR3 amino acids: CASSRQETNTGELFF. The CDR3 coding sequence is TGTGCCAGCAGCCGACAGGAGACTAACACCGGGGAGCTGTTTTTT.

The chain links TRBV5-1 to TRBJ1-6; tentative D call: TRBD1 (5 bases). This CDR3 is built from 14 residues. Germline CDR1 SGHRS, CDR2 YFSETQ. V was clipped by 0 bases and J by 5 bases, with 6 bases between them. The CDR3 reads CASSLEQDNSPLHF. Here the CDR3 DNA reads TGCGCCAGCAGCTTGGAACAGGATAATTCACCCCTCCACTTT.